The source of this T cell receptor (beta chain) is a study of vaccination effects on CD4 cells after COVID-19. For this clone: The antigen remains unidentified.

Ahead of sequencing, the ViraFEST assay grew antigen-specific CD4+ T cells using viral peptide pools. Isolating CD4+ T cells followed approximately 11 days of culture. Vaccine recipients, nucleocapsid antibody negative, had no prior SARS-CoV-2 infection. CDR1 and CDR2 (germline): MNHEY, SVGEGT. V was pared by 0 bases and J by 3 bases, with 11 bases between. The CDR3 totals 16 residues. Clones were read by immunoSEQ multiplex PCR, and TCRdb kept only the in-frame ones, dropping some. The sample has 50,000 or so clones, just under 80% seen once. Sequenced material: CD4+ T cells from PBMCs cultured with HCoV-OC43 spike peptides, taken before COVID-19 vaccination. As to subset: HCoV-OC43 spike overlapping peptide pool stimulation. The chain uses TRBV6-2 or TRBV6-3 and TRBJ1-4, with D unclear. The receptor's source is a human donor who received a COVID-19 vaccine. CDR3 sequence: CASSYSLTGPNEKLFF. CDR3 nucleotide sequence: TGTGCCAGCAGTTACTCGTTGACCGGACCTAATGAAAAACTGTTTTTT.